This T cell receptor beta chain came from a study of cytomegalovirus exposure and HLA in healthy donors. This clone has just one count. Its antigen is not identified. From germline, CDR1 is MGHDK and CDR2 SYGVNS. The CDR3 has 18 amino acids. Trimming removed 5 bases from V and 3 bases from J; junction bases left unmatched: 14. General study findings and limits: Most subjects' HLA-A and HLA-B alleles were reportedly predicted from TCR beta sequences.

Primers for the PCR totalled 60 Vbeta and 13 Jbeta. Assay used: immunoSEQ multiplex PCR; TCRdb lists only in-frame clones, some missing. The sample contains around 140,000 clones, more than 70% of which appear only once. The clonotype originates from a man over 45 in good health and CMV-seronegative. The V gene is TRBV25-1, the J gene TRBJ2-5, with TRBD2 matching 11 bases. The sequenced sample consisted of PBMCs. This CDR3 reads CASSILTSGSSNKETQYF. The CDR3 coding sequence is TGTGCCAGCAGTATCCTCACTAGCGGGAGTAGCAATAAAGAGACCCAGTACTTC.